This T cell receptor beta chain is from a study of blood T cell repertoires in COVID-19. Whole-study context: Samples came from the United States, Italy and Spain, spanning acute and convalescent COVID-19. T cells, B-cell-depleted T cells, or PBMCs supplied cDNA or gDNA.

Study processing details: Reference gene primer amplification in the assay estimated nucleated cell counts. Sequencing used immunoSEQ multiplex PCR; TCRdb keeps in-frame clones, though not all of them. From that table come the V and J calls and clone size; the DNA was used to work out D and trimming. This sample has under 80,000 clones, with about 88% found just once. Sequences were obtained from peripheral blood. This sequence was found in a man between 70 and 80 years old with active COVID-19.

The DNA for the CDR3 is TGCGCCACCTCGGAGTCTGCAGTACCGCTCATAGCCAAAAACATTCAGTACTTC. Amino acid sequence: CATSESAVPLIAKNIQYF. The chain links TRBV23-1 to TRBJ2-4; no definite D call. TRBV23-1 is noted as an ORF with a role that remains uncertain. This CDR3 region has 18 residues. Trimming cost V 10 bases and J 0 bases, with 25 bases left between them.